Presented here are 4 T cell receptor beta chains from one specimen sequenced in a study of T cell changes during pregnancy in multiple sclerosis. Generated by immunoSEQ multiplex PCR, the TCRdb table keeps only in-frame clones and is missing some. The table shows some 100,000 clones, with around 90% occurring only once. The sample in question was peripheral blood, obtained in the second trimester of pregnancy. The receptors stem from a female donor with multiple sclerosis, enrolled in a pregnancy study.

The chain joins TRBV2 to TRBJ1-5, with no clear D. The CDR3 contains 15 residues. Germline lookup yields CDR1 SNHLY and CDR2 FYNNEI. Trimming took off 6 bases at V and 2 bases at J, with 14 bases between the two ends. The CDR3 loop reads CASSLDLYGNQPQHF. The CDR3 nucleotides read TGTGCCAGCAGCCTCGACTTGTATGGCAATCAGCCCCAGCATTTT.

This clone was found once. This chain joins TRBV28 and TRBJ1-2; TRBD1 is a possible D gene (5 bases). There are 17 residues in the CDR3. CDR1 is MDHEN, CDR2 SYDVKM, per germline. V lost 5 bases, J lost 2 bases, and 21 bases lay in between. DNA of the CDR3: TGTGCCAGCAGTGATCGACAGTATCCCGGATTCAACTATGGCTACACCTTC. As protein: CASSDRQYPGFNYGYTF.

The V gene is TRBV6-6, the J gene TRBJ1-1; tentatively, D is TRBD1 (5 bases). In germline, CDR1 is MNHNY, CDR2 SVGAGI (reference sequence). V lost 6 bases to trimming and J lost 3 bases, with 8 bases between them. The CDR3 covers 12 residues. CDR3 in DNA: TGTGCCAGCAGCTGGGGCGACACTGAAGCTTTCTTT. Its protein product is CASSWGDTEAFF.

The chain combines TRBV2 with TRBJ1-1; D might be TRBD1 (5 bases). The V end was cut by 7 bases, the J end by 4 bases, with 13 bases between. The germline CDR1 and CDR2 sequences are SNHLY and FYNNEI. This CDR3 contains 13 residues. Here the CDR3 DNA reads TGTGCCAGCATGCCCCCAGGGCTCACTGAAGCTTTCTTT. Translated: CASMPPGLTEAFF.